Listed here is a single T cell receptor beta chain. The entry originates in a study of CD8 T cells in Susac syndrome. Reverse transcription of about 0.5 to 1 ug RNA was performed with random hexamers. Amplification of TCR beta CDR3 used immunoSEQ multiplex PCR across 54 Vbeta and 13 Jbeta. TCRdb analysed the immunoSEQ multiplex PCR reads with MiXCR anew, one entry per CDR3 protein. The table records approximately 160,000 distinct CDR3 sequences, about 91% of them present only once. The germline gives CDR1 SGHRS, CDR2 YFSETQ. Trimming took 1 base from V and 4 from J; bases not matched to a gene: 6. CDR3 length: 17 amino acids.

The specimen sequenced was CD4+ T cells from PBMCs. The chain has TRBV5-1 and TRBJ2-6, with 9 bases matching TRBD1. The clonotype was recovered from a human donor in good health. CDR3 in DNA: TGCGCCAGCAGCTTGAGGACAGGGGTTGCCGGGGCCAACGTCCTGACTTTC. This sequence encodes CASSLRTGVAGANVLTF.